The rows below give T cell receptor beta chains drawn from one sample of a study of T cell responses to AZD1222 COVID-19 vaccine. Produced via immunoSEQ multiplex PCR; TCRdb's table is partial and in-frame only. The sample comprises around 180,000 clones, almost 90% of which are singletons, and roughly 8% rests with the top ten. The sample consisted of peripheral blood, taken on day 0 of AZD1222 vaccination. These receptors were collected from an adult in good health. Each CDR3 is given with its conserved first and last residue. A D gene is named only where the DNA matches it firmly. Clone size is given for some rows only: seen once, a few or many times, or a class if the clone is expanded.

V gene	D gene	J gene	clone size	CDR3 DNA	CDR3 protein
TRBV25-1	-	TRBJ2-4	-	TGTGCCAGCAGCTCTAGAGGCCGTCAGGGGTACATTCAGTACTTC	CASSSRGRQGYIQYF
TRBV6-5	-	TRBJ1-4	-	TGTGCCAGCAGTTACCTCGAGGGAGAAAAACTGTTTTTT	CASSYLEGEKLFF
TRBV7-9	TRBD1	TRBJ1-5	-	TGTGCCAGCAGCGCCGGACAGGCCGGGGATCAGCCCCAGCATTTT	CASSAGQAGDQPQHF
TRBV7-2	-	TRBJ1-1	-	TGTGCCAGCCGATCTACGATGAACACTGAAGCTTTCTTT	CASRSTMNTEAFF
TRBV20-1	TRBD2	TRBJ2-5	-	TGCAGTGCTAGTGGCGGGGGGAGAGAGACCCAGTACTTC	CSASGGGRETQYF
TRBV9	-	TRBJ1-1	-	TGTGCCAGCAGCGCACAGTCCCTCGGCCCCACTGAAGCTTTCTTT	CASSAQSLGPTEAFF
TRBV2	-	TRBJ1-2	few	TGTGCCAGCAGTGTACTAACAGAGAACTATGGCTACACCTTC	CASSVLTENYGYTF
TRBV6-5	-	TRBJ2-3	-	TGTGCCAGCACCCCGACACCTCCCAACACAGATACGCAGTATTTT	CASTPTPPNTDTQYF
TRBV5-5	-	TRBJ1-5	-	TGTGCCAGCAGCTTGATCCCTCTTCAGCCCCAGCATTTT	CASSLIPLQPQHF
TRBV19	TRBD1	TRBJ2-3	-	TGTGCCAGTAGGTTGGGACAGGGGAGTTCAGATACGCAGTATTTT	CASRLGQGSSDTQYF
TRBV5-1	-	TRBJ2-2	-	TGCGCCAGCAGCTTAGAAGCAGCCCCCGGGGAGCTGTTTTTT	CASSLEAAPGELFF
TRBV19	-	TRBJ2-3	once	TGTGCCAGTAGTGAGCAGGTTGGGGATACGCAGTATTTT	CASSEQVGDTQYF
TRBV6-4	-	TRBJ1-5	-	TGTGCCAGCAGTGGGACAGCTCCCTACAATCAGCCCCAGCATTTT	CASSGTAPYNQPQHF
TRBV19	-	TRBJ1-6	-	TGTGCCAGTAATACGGGTGGACGTTCACCCCTCCACTTT	CASNTGGRSPLHF
TRBV10-3	-	TRBJ2-7	-	TGTGCCATCAGTGAGTCGGGGGGCCGGGGCGAGCAGTACTTC	CAISESGGRGEQYF
TRBV19	-	TRBJ1-2	-	TGTGCCAGTAGACCCGGGGGGGAGTACTATGGCTACACCTTC	CASRPGGEYYGYTF
TRBV6-4	TRBD1	TRBJ2-1	-	TGTGCCAGCAGTGACTCTTGGGACAGGGGCTTGAATGAGCAGTTCTTC	CASSDSWDRGLNEQFF
TRBV7-2	-	TRBJ2-1	-	TGTGCCAGCAGCTTAAGTCTACTGAAAAATGAGCAGTTCTTC	CASSLSLLKNEQFF
TRBV15	TRBD1	TRBJ1-5	-	TGTGCCACCAGCACCTTAGGGGACAGGACATATCAGCCCCAGCATTTT	CATSTLGDRTYQPQHF
TRBV5-1	TRBD1	TRBJ2-1	-	TGCGCCAGCCGACAGGGTGTTGGTGAGCAGTTCTTC	CASRQGVGEQFF
TRBV10-3	TRBD1	TRBJ2-7	-	TGTGCCATCAGAACCGGGACAGGGGAATACGAGCAGTACTTC	CAIRTGTGEYEQYF
TRBV27	TRBD2	TRBJ2-7	-	TGTGCCAGCATGATGATAGCGGGGGGGAGTGCCTACGAGCAGTACTTC	CASMMIAGGSAYEQYF
TRBV6-2/TRBV6-3	-	TRBJ2-5	-	TGTGCCAGCAGTAATGAGGAGACCCAGTACTTC	CASSNEETQYF
TRBV5-4	-	TRBJ2-7	-	TGTGCCAGCAGCTTGGAAGGGACGCGGTTCGAGCAGTACTTC	CASSLEGTRFEQYF
TRBV9	-	TRBJ2-3	-	TGTGCCAGCAGCGTGTCTGCGGGGACCGGCACAGATACGCAGTATTTT	CASSVSAGTGTDTQYF
TRBV7-9	-	TRBJ1-2	-	TGTGCCAGCAGCTTAGCCGGCAGGGTCTTGTATGGCTACACCTTC	CASSLAGRVLYGYTF
TRBV29-1	TRBD2	TRBJ2-3	-	TGCAGCGTTGATTTGACTAGCGGGGTCACAGATACGCAGTATTTT	CSVDLTSGVTDTQYF
TRBV5-4	TRBD2	TRBJ2-7	-	TGTGCCAGCAGCCCGAGGCCAGCGGGGGACGAGCAGTACTTC	CASSPRPAGDEQYF
TRBV11-2	TRBD1	TRBJ2-2	few	TGTGCCAGCAGAATGACAGGGGCGGCCGGGGAGCTGTTTTTT	CASRMTGAAGELFF
TRBV6-1	-	TRBJ1-5	-	TGTGCCAGCAGTGAAGCGCTTAGTACAGCGAGGCCCCAGCATTTT	CASSEALSTARPQHF
TRBV2	TRBD1	TRBJ2-3	-	TGTGCCAGCAGCTTAGGACAGGGGCATGATTTT	CASSLGQGHDF
TRBV5-1	TRBD1	TRBJ1-1	-	TGCGCCAGCAGCATTTACAGGGGGCGCGGCACTGAAGCTTTCTTT	CASSIYRGRGTEAFF
TRBV2	TRBD1	TRBJ1-2	-	TGTGCCAGCACCGCTTGGGGACAGGGGGGTTCCGGCGCCTTC	CASTAWGQGGSGAF
TRBV10-3	-	TRBJ2-2	-	TGTGCCATCAGTGAGAAAATGGGGCTAGGTGCCGGGGAGCTGTTTTTT	CAISEKMGLGAGELFF
TRBV2	-	TRBJ2-7	-	TGTGCCAGCAGTGGGCCGTTCGTCTACGAGCAGTACTTC	CASSGPFVYEQYF
TRBV9	TRBD1	TRBJ2-1	few	TGTGCCAGCAGCGCCCGGGGACAGGGACACAATGAGCAGTTCTTC	CASSARGQGHNEQFF
TRBV6-2/TRBV6-3	-	TRBJ1-6	-	TGTGCCAGCAGTCGAGTCAGTCAGGCGAATTCACCCCTCCACTTT	CASSRVSQANSPLHF
TRBV30	-	TRBJ1-2	-	TGTGCCTGGAGGCACGGAACCTATGGCTACACCTTC	CAWRHGTYGYTF
TRBV5-4	TRBD1	TRBJ2-7	-	TGTGCCAGCAGCTTGGCCCCGATGAAGGACAGGGGGTACGAGCAGTACTTC	CASSLAPMKDRGYEQYF
TRBV7-9	-	TRBJ1-5	once	TGTGCCAGCAGCCAGGCGGGGTCCAAGCGCTATGACAATCAGCCCCAGCATTTT	CASSQAGSKRYDNQPQHF
TRBV7-9	-	TRBJ1-4	-	TGTGCCAGCAGTACGGTGTCGGGAGGTGGTGAAAAACTGTTTTTT	CASSTVSGGGEKLFF
TRBV19	TRBD2	TRBJ2-7	few	TGTGCCAGTACCCCGACTAGCGGGGGGAGGTACGAGCAGTACTTC	CASTPTSGGRYEQYF
TRBV30	-	TRBJ1-3	-	TGTGCCTGGATACCAGGCCCTGGAAACACCATATATTTT	CAWIPGPGNTIYF
TRBV7-3	-	TRBJ1-1	-	TGTGCCAGCAGCGAGGGTCAACTAGGGAACACTGAAGCTTTCTTT	CASSEGQLGNTEAFF
TRBV6-5	TRBD1	TRBJ1-2	-	TGTGCCAGCAGCCGGACAGGAGGGATTGGCTACACCTTC	CASSRTGGIGYTF
TRBV6-5	-	TRBJ1-1	-	TGTGCCAGCAGCCCCCAGGGAGGTCTCACTGAAGCTTTCTTT	CASSPQGGLTEAFF
TRBV6-5	-	TRBJ2-1	-	TGTGCCAGCAGTTACTCGAATCGTGAGCAGTTCTTC	CASSYSNREQFF
TRBV19	-	TRBJ2-7	-	TGTGCCAGTAGTTGGGGGCGAAACTCCTACGAGCAGTACTTC	CASSWGRNSYEQYF
TRBV3-1/TRBV3-2	TRBD2	TRBJ2-3	-	TGTGCCAGCAGCCCACTAGCGGGGGGAAACACAGATACGCAGTATTTT	CASSPLAGGNTDTQYF